A selection of T cell receptor beta chains follows, all from one sample in a study of OX40 agonist ivuxolimab in advanced cancers. Produced via immunoSEQ multiplex PCR; TCRdb's table is partial and in-frame only. The sample includes some 8,000 clones, roughly 90% of them seen just once. This sample comprised CD4+ or CD8+ T cells sorted from blood, obtained in a trial of the OX40 agonist ivuxolimab. The receptors shown here come from an adult with an advanced solid tumor such as melanoma, head and neck, liver or kidney cancer. The CDR3 runs from the conserved cysteine through the conserved F or W. D genes are given only for firm matches. Size tells how often a clone was seen (once, few, many) or the class of an expanded clone, and some rows leave it out.

D gene	V gene	clone size	J gene	CDR3 protein	CDR3 DNA
NA	TRBV5-1	once	TRBJ2-3	CASSLAYGADTQYF	TGCGCCAGCAGCTTGGCCTACGGAGCTGATACGCAGTATTTT
NA	TRBV6-5	once	TRBJ1-1	CASMSGMNTEAFF	TGTGCCAGCATGTCGGGGATGAACACTGAAGCTTTCTTT
NA	TRBV19	NA	TRBJ1-1	CASSNLGNTEAFF	TGTGCCAGTTCAAACTTAGGTAACACTGAAGCTTTCTTT
TRBD1	TRBV6-1	NA	TRBJ1-5	CASSEGTDRAAQHF	TGTGCCAGCAGTGAAGGGACCGACAGGGCAGCCCAGCATTTT
NA	TRBV27	NA	TRBJ2-1	CASTSGGGEQFF	TGTGCCAGCACCTCCGGGGGTGGGGAGCAGTTCTTC
TRBD1	TRBV4-2	NA	TRBJ1-1	CASSRGTGADTEAFF	TGTGCCAGCAGCCGCGGGACAGGGGCGGACACTGAAGCTTTCTTT
TRBD2	TRBV9	NA	TRBJ2-1	CASSVRLAEYNEQFF	TGTGCCAGCAGCGTCCGACTAGCGGAATACAATGAGCAGTTCTTC
TRBD2	TRBV6-9	NA	TRBJ2-7	CASSYSGGKGEQYF	TGTGCCAGCAGTTACTCGGGGGGAAAGGGCGAGCAGTACTTC
NA	TRBV18	NA	TRBJ1-1	CASSPMNTEAFF	TGTGCCAGCTCACCCATGAACACTGAAGCTTTCTTT
NA	TRBV9	once	TRBJ1-1	CASSVFPSAQAFF	TGTGCCAGCAGCGTCTTTCCGAGTGCGCAAGCTTTCTTT
NA	TRBV28	NA	TRBJ2-7	CASSSGVGTYEQYF	TGTGCCAGCTCGTCGGGGGTCGGGACGTACGAGCAGTACTTC
NA	TRBV30	NA	TRBJ1-5	CAWSAGAYQPQHF	TGTGCCTGGAGTGCAGGGGCTTATCAGCCCCAGCATTTT
NA	TRBV29-1	NA	TRBJ2-5	CSVISSQETQYF	TGCAGCGTGATAAGTAGCCAGGAGACCCAGTACTTC
TRBD2	TRBV18	NA	TRBJ2-1	CASSPLGLAVYNEQFF	TGTGCCAGCTCACCCCTGGGACTAGCGGTGTACAATGAGCAGTTCTTC
TRBD1	TRBV18	once	TRBJ1-3	CASSVAGGVGNTIYF	TGTGCCAGCTCAGTGGCAGGGGGCGTCGGAAACACCATATATTTT
TRBD2	TRBV4-2	NA	TRBJ2-2	CASSQPGLAGGTNTGELFF	TGTGCCAGCAGCCAACCGGGACTAGCGGGAGGGACGAACACCGGGGAGCTGTTTTTT
NA	TRBV7-6	NA	TRBJ2-3	CASSSKPLGISTDTQYF	TGTGCCAGCAGCTCTAAGCCCTTGGGGATAAGCACAGATACGCAGTATTTT
NA	TRBV30	NA	TRBJ1-3	CAWSNLVGNTIYF	TGTGCCTGGAGTAACCTGGTTGGAAACACCATATATTTT
NA	TRBV18	few	TRBJ1-1	CASSPQQNRVAFF	TGTGCCAGCTCACCACAACAAAACAGGGTAGCTTTCTTT
NA	TRBV12-5	NA	TRBJ2-1	CASGFRVGEQFF	TGTGCTAGTGGTTTCAGGGTCGGCGAGCAGTTCTTC
NA	TRBV18	once	TRBJ2-3	CASSPPLGLTDTQYF	TGTGCCAGCTCACCGCCTTTAGGACTCACAGATACGCAGTATTTT
TRBD1	TRBV19	NA	TRBJ1-3	CASSRGKLSGNTIYF	TGTGCCAGCTCCAGGGGGAAGCTGTCTGGAAACACCATATATTTT
TRBD2	TRBV7-3	NA	TRBJ2-1	CASSPKGLAGFTGSYNEQFF	TGTGCCAGCAGCCCCAAGGGACTAGCGGGATTCACAGGATCCTACAATGAGCAGTTCTTC
TRBD1	TRBV5-6	NA	TRBJ2-3	CASSSRGQGATDTQYF	TGTGCCAGCAGCTCTAGGGGACAGGGGGCTACAGATACGCAGTATTTT
TRBD2	TRBV18	NA	TRBJ2-1	CASSLSLAGENEQFF	TGTGCCAGCTCACTATCTCTAGCGGGAGAAAATGAGCAGTTCTTC
TRBD2	TRBV4-1	NA	TRBJ2-1	CASSHNGLAGRYNEQFF	TGCGCCAGCAGCCACAACGGACTAGCGGGACGTTACAATGAGCAGTTCTTC
NA	TRBV27	NA	TRBJ1-1	CASSLSMRTEAFF	TGTGCCAGCAGTTTATCGATGAGGACTGAAGCTTTCTTT
NA	TRBV7-3	NA	TRBJ2-1	CASSLYRVNEQFF	TGTGCCAGCAGCTTATATAGGGTGAATGAGCAGTTCTTC
TRBD1	TRBV4-3	NA	TRBJ2-6	CASSQQTGSGANVLTF	TGCGCCAGCAGCCAACAGACAGGGTCTGGGGCCAACGTCCTGACTTTC
NA	TRBV5-1	NA	TRBJ2-1	CASSPLTSMYEQFF	TGCGCCAGCAGCCCCTTAACTAGTATGTATGAGCAGTTCTTC
NA	TRBV29-1	once	TRBJ1-1	CSVAPGGAGTEAFF	TGCAGCGTTGCCCCTGGGGGTGCCGGGACTGAAGCTTTCTTT
TRBD1	TRBV2	NA	TRBJ2-1	CASRGTGSYNEQFF	TGTGCCAGCAGGGGGACAGGGTCTTACAATGAGCAGTTCTTC
NA	TRBV28	NA	TRBJ1-1	CATERGGINTEAFF	TGTGCCACAGAGAGAGGGGGGATTAACACTGAAGCTTTCTTT